This TCR beta chain came from a study of shared clonotypes between healthy human individuals. The CDR3 extends over 16 amino acids. The ends lost 5 bases at V and 3 bases at J; junction bases unmatched: 4. Per germline, CDR1 LNHDA and CDR2 SQIVND (reference sequence). Original analysis: Because ImmunoSEQ provided only junction sequences with no quality scores, the filtering differed. Some clones are missing from TCRdb's copy, which holds only in-frame ones; the method was immunoSEQ multiplex PCR. V, J and clone size derive from that table, while D and trimming were established from the DNA sequence. This sample has 560,000 or so clones, with about 96% found just once. Naive CD8 cells comprised CD45RO-negative, CCR7-positively selected cells, excluding terminally differentiated effector memory CD45RA+ cells.

The specimen sequenced was naive CD8+ T cells sorted from blood. This TCR derives from a woman aged 25 to 45 in good health. The rearrangement joins TRBV19 to TRBJ2-3; 14 bases are a match to TRBD2. The CDR3: CASSLGTSGRTDTQYF. DNA of the CDR3: TGTGCCAGTAGTCTCGGGACTAGCGGGAGAACAGATACGCAGTATTTT.